Each of the 29 T cell receptor beta chains below was sequenced from the same sample in a study of Ad26.COV2.S vaccination and SARS-CoV-2 variants. The treatment here: around 19 received Ad26.COV2.S at low or high dose, single or two shots; five or six received placebo; per-sample allocation not given. Repertoires come from day 63 after the first vaccine or placebo injection. The table came from immunoSEQ multiplex PCR; TCRdb's copy has only in-frame clones and leaves some out. The sample carries some 480,000 clones, roughly 85% recorded once. The sequences come from peripheral blood, collected in a trial of Ad26.COV2.S vaccine versus placebo. The receptors come from a person aged 18 to 65 who received the Ad26.COV2.S COVID-19 vaccine or a placebo.

This chain connects TRBV6-6 to TRBJ2-3, with a weak D call TRBD2 (5 bases). The CDR3 loop spans 16 amino acids. V shed 4 bases and J shed 1 base, with 15 bases lying between them. Germline-derived CDR1 and CDR2 are MNHNY and SVGAGI (reference sequence). The CDR3 DNA follows: TGTGCCAGCAGTTCACCAGCTATGGAGGGCACAGATACGCAGTATTTT. It translates to CASSSPAMEGTDTQYF.

As to this clone: In the same sample, other DNA sequences code for this CDR3. The rearrangement uses TRBV28 and TRBJ1-1, with D unclear. Trimming removed 4 bases at V and 2 bases at J, with 2 bases between. CDR1 MDHEN and CDR2 SYDVKM come from the germline V gene. The CDR3 length is 11 residues. The CDR3 loop is CASSSNTEAFF. In nucleotides, the CDR3 is TGTGCCAGCAGTTCTAACACTGAAGCTTTCTTT.

This clone was observed once. This chain connects TRBV27 to TRBJ1-1, with D perhaps TRBD1 (5 bases). Germline lookup yields CDR1 MNHEY and CDR2 SMNVEV (reference sequence). V dropped 7 bases and J dropped 2 bases, with 14 bases sitting between them. The CDR3 sequence is 14 residues long. The CDR3 spells CASKPSQGNTEAFF. The CDR3, as DNA: TGTGCCAGCAAGCCCTCCCAGGGAAACACTGAAGCTTTCTTT.

The V call is TRBV5-1, the J call TRBJ1-1; 8 nucleotides line up with TRBD1. The germline gives CDR1 SGHRS, CDR2 YFSETQ. Germline trimming cut 4 bases from V and 3 bases from J; bases unmatched to any gene: 5. This CDR3 contains 14 residues. The CDR3 bases are TGCGCCAGCAGCGAGACAGGGGTGGACACTGAAGCTTTCTTT. Encoded protein: CASSETGVDTEAFF.

This clone came up once. The chain employs TRBV3-1 (or the pseudogene TRBV3-2) and TRBJ2-1; possible D gene TRBD2, 5 bases. Germline V gene lookup returns CDR1 LGHDT and CDR2 YNNKEL (reference sequence). Trimming left V 1 base short and J 6 bases short, with 10 bases between. This CDR3 contains 14 residues. In DNA, the CDR3 is TGTGCCAGCAGCCAAGCCCTAGCTGCCAATGAGCAGTTCTTC. Translation: CASSQALAANEQFF.

The J gene is TRBJ1-1, the V gene TRBV19; 7 bases align to TRBD1. The CDR3 runs to 13 residues. J gave up 2 bases and V 9 bases, and 6 bases lay outside the gene matches. Germline assignment: CDR1 LNHDA and CDR2 SQIVND (reference sequence). CDR3 coding DNA: TGTGCCAGCCTGGACAGGCCCAACACTGAAGCTTTCTTT. Residues: CASLDRPNTEAFF.

V usage is TRBV6-1 and J usage is TRBJ2-3; D uncertain. Per germline, CDR1 MNHNS and CDR2 SASEGT. Between the trimmed V and J ends, which lost 1 base and 4 bases, there was a span of 12 bases. The CDR3 spans 15 residues. The CDR3 bases are TGTGCCAGCAGTGAAGACCCGAAATTGGCAGATACGCAGTATTTT. Encoded protein: CASSEDPKLADTQYF.

The V gene is TRBV28, the J gene TRBJ1-1; 7 bases map to TRBD1. J was trimmed by 4 bases and V by 7 bases; bases with no gene match: 6. The germline V gene encodes CDR1 MDHEN and CDR2 SYDVKM. The CDR3 is 13 residues long. The CDR3 DNA reads as TGTGCCAGCATCCCAGGGGGGGGCACTGAAGCTTTCTTT. Translated, it gives CASIPGGGTEAFF. Full variable domain (outside the CDR3, taken from reference TRBV28 and TRBJ1-1): DVKVTQSSRYLVKRTGEKVFLECVQDMDHENMFWYRQDPGLGLRLIYFSYDVKMKEKGDIPEGYSVSREKKERFSLILESASTNQTSMYLCASIPGGGTEAFFGQGTRLTVV.

The J gene is TRBJ2-5, the V gene TRBV7-2; D is tentatively TRBD1 or TRBD2 (5 bases each). This CDR3 spans 15 amino acids. Per the germline V gene, CDR1 is SGHTA and CDR2 is FQGNSA. V was cut by 5 bases and J by 7 bases, with 20 bases left in between. CDR3 bases: TGTGCCAGCAGCCCACCACCGGGACGGATAGGGACCCAGTACTTC. Translating gives CASSPPPGRIGTQYF. The whole variable domain, filled in from reference TRBV7-2 and TRBJ2-5, reads GAGVSQSPSNKVTEKGKDVELRCDPISGHTALYWYRQSLGQGLEFLIYFQGNSAPDKSGLPSDRFSAERTGGSVSTLTIQRTQQEDSAVYLCASSPPPGRIGTQYFGPGTRLLVL.

This chain's CDR3 is CASSPGLAGDRYEQYF. The CDR3 DNA follows: TGTGCCAGCAGCCCCGGACTAGCGGGAGACAGGTACGAGCAGTACTTC. This chain links TRBV5-4 with TRBJ2-7; 13 bases are a match to TRBD2. This CDR3 is built from 16 residues. Germline lookup yields CDR1 SGHNT and CDR2 YYREEE (reference sequence). Trimming removed 4 bases from V and 4 bases from J; junction bases left unmatched: 8.

This clone has a single count. V is TRBV9 and J is TRBJ1-3; unclear D gene. The CDR3 length is 14 residues. The germline CDR1 and CDR2 sequences are SGDLS and YYNGEE. V was clipped by 1 base and J by 4 bases, with 9 bases between them. The CDR3 loop reads CASSVKQSGNTIYF. The CDR3 DNA reads TGTGCCAGCAGCGTAAAACAGTCCGGAAACACCATATATTTT.

The chain has TRBV5-4 and TRBJ2-7; D is ambiguous. The CDR3 loop spans 14 amino acids. Trimming took off 4 bases at V and 1 base at J, with 12 bases between the two ends. Germline CDR1 reads SGHNT; CDR2 reads YYREEE (reference sequence). CDR3 amino acids: CASSRDGNSYEQYF. Here the CDR3 DNA reads TGTGCCAGCAGCCGAGATGGGAATTCCTACGAGCAGTACTTC.

This chain joins TRBV28 and TRBJ1-2; unclear D gene. The CDR3 is made up of 12 amino acids. Trimming removed 2 bases at V and 12 bases at J, with 13 bases between. CDR1 and CDR2 (germline): MDHEN, SYDVKM. The CDR3, as DNA: TGTGCCAGCAGTTTACGGGATTCGCGCCACACCTTC. It yields the protein CASSLRDSRHTF.

The V call is TRBV5-4, the J call TRBJ2-3, with TRBD1 as a possible D gene (6 bases). The CDR3 has 14 amino acids. Germline values: CDR1 SGHNT, CDR2 YYREEE (reference sequence). The V gene lost 0 bases and the J gene lost 2 bases, with 7 bases spanning the gap. The CDR3 reads CASSLDRDTDTQYF. In DNA, the CDR3 is TGTGCCAGCAGCTTGGACAGGGACACAGATACGCAGTATTTT.

The gene calls are TRBV29-1 and TRBJ1-2, with 9 bases aligning to TRBD1. V lost 1 base, J lost 8 bases, and 8 bases stayed unmatched. The germline gives CDR1 SQVTM, CDR2 ANQGSEA. There are 14 residues in the CDR3. The CDR3 region has the DNA TGCAGCGTTGAAGTGGGACAGGGTAAGGTCGGCTACACCTTC. Translation: CSVEVGQGKVGYTF.

The CDR3 is CASSLAPTQGNEQFF. The CDR3 DNA sequence: TGCGCCAGCAGCTTGGCCCCAACCCAGGGCAATGAGCAGTTCTTC. The chain couples TRBV5-1 to TRBJ2-1, with a possible D match to TRBD1 (5 bases). Between the trimmed V and J ends, which lost 0 bases and 6 bases, there was a span of 13 bases. The germline V gene has CDR1 SGHRS and CDR2 YFSETQ. The CDR3 sequence is 15 residues long.

This chain uses TRBV5-1 with TRBJ2-5; D may be TRBD1 (7 bases). The germline V gene has CDR1 SGHRS and CDR2 YFSETQ. V was cut by 2 bases and J by 4 bases, with 9 bases left in between. This CDR3 comprises 13 residues. As DNA, the CDR3 is TGCGCCAGCAGCTTCCAGGGGGGAGAGACCCAGTACTTC. Protein: CASSFQGGETQYF.

The rearrangement uses TRBV7-8 and TRBJ1-4; D is uncertain. CDR1 SGHVS and CDR2 FQNEAQ come from the germline V gene. V was trimmed by 1 base and J by 0 bases, leaving 6 bases between them. This CDR3 is 15 amino acids long. The CDR3 loop reads CASSLGSATNEKLFF. CDR3 DNA sequence: TGTGCCAGCAGCTTAGGTTCGGCAACTAATGAAAAACTGTTTTTT.

The chain combines TRBV7-3 with TRBJ2-1, with 11 nucleotides matching TRBD2. This CDR3 contains 15 residues. Germline loops: CDR1 SGHTA, CDR2 FQGTGA. The trim removed 2 bases at V and 8 bases at J, leaving 5 bases unmatched. CDR3 residues: CASSLFTSGRYEQFF. The CDR3 DNA reads TGTGCCAGCAGCTTATTTACTAGCGGGAGATATGAGCAGTTCTTC.

The chain carries TRBV19 and TRBJ2-5; possible D gene TRBD2, 6 bases. The CDR3 loop spans 16 amino acids. Germline CDR1 LNHDA, CDR2 SQIVND (reference sequence). V was clipped by 0 bases and J by 5 bases, with 16 bases between them. The CDR3 spells CASSIDYATSGETQYF. The CDR3 nucleotides are TGTGCCAGTAGTATAGACTACGCTACCAGCGGGGAGACCCAGTACTTC. The full variable domain, its missing parts supplied by reference TRBV19 and TRBJ2-5, is DGGITQSPKYLFRKEGQNVTLSCEQNLNHDAMYWYRQDPGQGLRLIYYSQIVNDFQKGDIAEGYSVSREKKESFPLTVTSAQKNPTAFYLCASSIDYATSGETQYFGPGTRLLVL.

The chain uses TRBV29-1 and TRBJ2-3, with 14 bases aligning to TRBD2. The CDR3 contains 19 residues. Germline values: CDR1 SQVTM, CDR2 ANQGSEA. The J segment lost 0 bases and the V segment lost 4 bases, leaving 12 bases of the junction unmatched. CDR3 sequence (DNA): TGCAGCGTTGGAGGGACTAGCGGGAGAATGGCGTCCAGCACAGATACGCAGTATTTT. As protein: CSVGGTSGRMASSTDTQYF.

The V gene is TRBV5-1, the J gene TRBJ1-1; D ambiguous. The CDR3 consists of 13 residues. Germline V gene lookup returns CDR1 SGHRS and CDR2 YFSETQ. Between the trimmed V and J ends, which lost 2 bases and 3 bases, there was a span of 8 bases. In DNA form, the CDR3 reads TGCGCCAGCAGCTTCTCAGATGACACTGAAGCTTTCTTT. It translates to CASSFSDDTEAFF. The variable domain in full, with the rest retrieved from reference TRBV5-1 and TRBJ1-1, is KAGVTQTPRYLIKTRGQQVTLSCSPISGHRSVSWYQQTPGQGLQFLFEYFSETQRNKGNFPGRFSGRQFSNSRSEMNVSTLELGDSALYLCASSFSDDTEAFFGQGTRLTVV.

Comment on this clone: Its ends do not fully match the called genes, so a read error is possible. This chain connects TRBV7-3 to TRBJ2-1; D is unclear. Germline loops: CDR1 SGHTA, CDR2 FQGTGA. This CDR3 is built from 13 residues. This CDR3 reads CANSLVPPNEQFF. Here the CDR3 DNA reads TGTGCCAACAGCTTAGTACCCCCGAATGAGCAGTTCTTC.

This chain links TRBV5-5 with TRBJ1-4, with a possible D match to TRBD1 (6 bases). Per germline, CDR1 SGHKS and CDR2 YYEKEE (reference sequence). The CDR3 contains 15 residues. Trimming removed 3 bases at V and 8 bases at J, with 17 bases between. In nucleotides, the CDR3 is TGTGCCAGCAGCTCCCTCCTGGGGGCGGGGGAAAAACTGTTTTTT. This gives the protein CASSSLLGAGEKLFF. Full variable domain (missing parts from reference TRBV5-5 and TRBJ1-4): DAGVTQSPTHLIKTRGQQVTLRCSPISGHKSVSWYQQVLGQGPQFIFQYYEKEERGRGNFPDRFSARQFPNYSSELNVNALLLGDSALYLCASSSLLGAGEKLFFGSGTQLSVL.

The chain carries TRBV10-3 and TRBJ2-1, with D perhaps TRBD1 (6 bases). This CDR3 region has 13 residues. Trimming took 11 bases from V and 4 from J, leaving 15 bases between them. Looked up from germline, CDR1 is ENHRY and CDR2 is SYGVKD. The CDR3 spells CAGSGGTYNEQFF. The CDR3 coding sequence is TGTGCCGGATCCGGTGGGACATACAATGAGCAGTTCTTC.

This chain links TRBV13 with TRBJ2-3; TRBD2 agrees at 10 bases. V dropped 4 bases and J dropped 3; count of bases not matched to a gene: 7. This CDR3 region has 16 residues. Per germline, CDR1 PRHDT and CDR2 FYEKMQ (reference sequence). This CDR3 is CASSSPGLARTDTQYF. CDR3 DNA sequence: TGTGCCAGCAGCTCACCGGGACTAGCGAGAACAGATACGCAGTATTTT.

Worth noting for this clone: A junction boundary mismatches the germline segment, possibly from a read error. This chain connects TRBV29-1 to TRBJ1-1; unclear D gene. Germline V gene data show CDR1 as SQVTM and CDR2 as ANQGSEA. The CDR3 has 9 amino acids. CDR3 in DNA: TGCAGCGATCAGACTGGACGGTCCTTT. Translated: CSDQTGRSF.

This chain links TRBV28 with TRBJ1-1; possibly TRBD1 for D (5 bases). Germline values: CDR1 MDHEN, CDR2 SYDVKM. Deletions cut 7 bases from V and 0 bases from J, with 18 bases between. The CDR3 runs to 16 residues. As DNA, the CDR3 is TGTGCCAGCACCTTCGCTAGCAGGGCTATGAACACTGAAGCTTTCTTT. Translated, it gives CASTFASRAMNTEAFF.

The CDR3 is CASQPFGTTYEQYF. The CDR3 nucleotides are TGTGCCAGCCAACCGTTCGGGACTACCTACGAGCAGTACTTC. The rearrangement links TRBV7-2 to TRBJ2-7; 7 bases map to TRBD2. The CDR3 loop spans 14 amino acids. Germline trimming cut 8 bases from V and 2 bases from J; bases unmatched to any gene: 9. The germline CDR1 and CDR2 sequences are SGHTA and FQGNSA.